This paragraph covers one TCR beta chain sequence. The antigen is not known. The PCR employed 60 Vbeta primers together with 13 Jbeta primers. Clones were sequenced by immunoSEQ multiplex PCR, and TCRdb holds only the in-frame ones, with some missing. In total, the table holds tens of thousands of clones. Trimming left V 0 bases short and J 8 bases short, with 8 bases between. The germline gives CDR1 SGHNT, CDR2 YYREEE (reference sequence). This CDR3 has 12 residues. The data belong to a study of cytomegalovirus exposure and HLA in healthy donors. General study findings and limits: Sequencing probably produced one cluster of sequence variants that were highly shared. Immune exposure data for these donors was limited to CMV serostatus. Presence/absence analyses rested on an assumption that sequencing depth was roughly uniform across donors. V- and J-gene trimming in TCR beta was tied to a missense DCLRE1C variant by an analysis performed later.

This TCR came from a male donor in good health and CMV-seronegative. The sequenced sample was PBMCs. This chain joins TRBV5-4 and TRBJ1-2; D gene uncertain. The CDR3 loop reads CASSLASQGYTF. The DNA for the CDR3 is TGTGCCAGCAGCTTGGCCTCCCAGGGCTACACCTTC.